This TCR beta chain was retrieved from a study of blood T cell repertoires in COVID-19. Study background: Samples representing acute and convalescent COVID-19 were sourced from the United States, Italy and Spain. PBMCs, B-cell-depleted T cells, or T cells were the source of the cDNA or gDNA that made up the material.

In the authors' workflow: Reference gene primer amplification yielded estimated nucleated cell counts. Assay used: immunoSEQ multiplex PCR; TCRdb lists only in-frame clones, some missing. The V and J calls and clone size are taken from that table; D and trimming were inferred from the DNA. The data contain approximately 300,000 clones, approximately 88% of them singletons. Losses at the gene ends were 0 bases for V and 2 bases for J; bases not matched to a gene: 4. CDR3 length equals 18 residues. CDR1 is MGHRA, CDR2 YSYEKL, per germline. The chain recombines TRBV4-1 with TRBJ2-5; 15 bases agree with TRBD2. The origin of this receptor is a young man who had recovered from COVID-19. Material for sequencing was peripheral blood. CDR3 residues: CASSQDLGLAGGQETQYF. In DNA form, the CDR3 reads TGCGCCAGCAGCCAAGATCTCGGACTAGCGGGAGGGCAAGAGACCCAGTACTTC.